This T cell receptor beta chain was captured in a study of blood T cell repertoires in COVID-19. Study details: Sites across the United States, Italy and Spain contributed samples from acute and convalescent COVID-19.

In the source study's methods: Estimated nucleated cell counts came from reference gene primer amplification. Method: immunoSEQ multiplex PCR; TCRdb's copy keeps in-frame clones and lacks some. V and J calls plus clone size are reproduced from that table; the DNA served to infer D and trimming. Here the sample spans about 300,000 clones, just under 90% being singletons. Germline V gene sequence: CDR1 MNHNS, CDR2 SASEGT. The CDR3 extends over 15 amino acids. V was cut by 2 bases and J by 0 bases, with 9 bases left in between. The V and J genes are TRBV6-1 and TRBJ2-3, with a possible D match to TRBD1 (6 bases). Sequencing was carried out using peripheral blood. This receptor was identified in a woman in her twenties or thirties with COVID-19, enrolled during active disease. CDR3 bases: TGTGCCAGCAGTGAACAGGGGCCTAGCACAGATACGCAGTATTTT. Its translation is CASSEQGPSTDTQYF.